A selection of T cell receptor beta chains follows, all from one sample in a study of blood T cell repertoires in COVID-19. Clones were sequenced by immunoSEQ multiplex PCR, and TCRdb holds only the in-frame ones, with some missing. The sample comprises around 30,000 clones, roughly 90% of which are singletons, and 5% to 6.5% rests with the top ten. Source material: peripheral blood. The receptors were sampled from a human donor in a cohort sampled during active COVID-19. Each CDR3 is given with its conserved first and last residue.

TRBV7-3,13,TRBJ2-5,CATGRGSGETQYF
TRBV15,20,TRBJ2-1,CATEFGGNLVGVHSYNEQFF
TRBV19,14,TRBJ2-3,CASGRGSSTDTQYF
TRBV5-4,14,TRBJ2-1,CASSSRDYYNEQFF
TRBV7-3,18,TRBJ2-2,CASSHTAPGTGDTGELFF
TRBV7-2,15,TRBJ2-1,CASSLTGAPYNEQFF
TRBV6-4,17,TRBJ2-2,CARDRFIAGVGTGELFF
TRBV10-3,15,TRBJ1-2,CAISESLGTNYGYTF
TRBV6-5,12,TRBJ2-3,CASTGDYNTQYF
TRBV4-2,14,TRBJ2-3,CASSLQGEADTQYF
TRBV27,14,TRBJ1-2,CASSPYSLNYGYTF
TRBV3-1/TRBV3-2,14,TRBJ2-7,CASSPRGGGAEQYF
TRBV28,14,TRBJ1-6,CASRITGDNSPLHF
TRBV27,13,TRBJ2-5,CASRLSGEETQYF
TRBV29-1,14,TRBJ2-5,CSFGTGGGQETQYF
TRBV5-1,12,TRBJ2-3,CASSSNKDTQYF
TRBV15,14,TRBJ1-2,CATSRVGGAGGYTF
TRBV9,15,TRBJ2-5,CASSPSGGTQETQYF
TRBV6-2/TRBV6-3,14,TRBJ1-2,CASSYRGALNGYTF
TRBV9,14,TRBJ1-1,CASSVGHANTEAFF
TRBV12-3/TRBV12-4,13,TRBJ2-7,CASSSPQVYEQYF
TRBV5-5,15,TRBJ1-6,CASSSSRVENSPLHF